These T cell receptor beta chains were read from a single sample in a study of cytomegalovirus exposure and HLA in healthy donors. The assay was immunoSEQ multiplex PCR, and TCRdb's table has in-frame clones only and misses some. Of over 80,000 clones listed, 73% are singletons. The source material was PBMCs. Receptors originate from a man in his forties in good health and CMV-seronegative. The CDR3 runs from the conserved cysteine through the conserved F or W. A D gene is named only where the DNA matches it firmly. The size of a clone is reported for some rows only, either as once, few or many, or as a class for expanded clones.

D gene,V gene,clone size,J gene,CDR3 DNA,CDR3 protein
TRBD2,TRBV7-6,few,TRBJ2-7,TGTGCCAGCAGCTCACCTCCGGGACTAGCGGGGGGTGAGCAGTACTTC,CASSSPPGLAGGEQYF
.,TRBV25-1,.,TRBJ2-5,TGTGCCAGCAGTGATTCACGGTCCCAAGAGACCCAGTACTTC,CASSDSRSQETQYF
.,TRBV2,.,TRBJ2-5,TGTGCCAGCAGTGCTTCTTCAGGGGAAGAGACCCAGTACTTC,CASSASSGEETQYF
.,TRBV13,.,TRBJ2-7,TGTGCCAGCAGCTCGGACCGGGGCGAGCAGTACTTC,CASSSDRGEQYF
TRBD2,TRBV2,.,TRBJ2-5,TGTGCCAGCAACGACATTATAGCGGGGGGTAAAGAGACCCAGTACTTC,CASNDIIAGGKETQYF
.,TRBV6-4,.,TRBJ2-5,TGTGCCAGCAGTGACTCGAGAATTAGGGGCCAGCAAGAGACCCAGTACTTC,CASSDSRIRGQQETQYF
TRBD2,TRBV4-2,.,TRBJ2-7,TGTGCCAGCAGCCAAGCTAGCGGGCGCTCCTACGAGCAGTACTTC,CASSQASGRSYEQYF
TRBD1,TRBV18,once,TRBJ1-6,TGTGCCAGCTCACCCTCCGGGACAGTTAATTCACCCCTCCACTTT,CASSPSGTVNSPLHF
.,TRBV5-1,.,TRBJ1-1,TGCGCCAGCAGCTTGGATGGAGCGCCGACCACTGAAGCTTTCTTT,CASSLDGAPTTEAFF
TRBD1,TRBV4-1,once,TRBJ2-5,TGCGCCAGCAGCCAGCAGCCCGGACAGGGGGCGAAGACCCAGTACTTC,CASSQQPGQGAKTQYF
.,TRBV5-1,few,TRBJ2-2,TGCGCCAGCAGGCTGCTAGCGCCTAACACCGGGGAGCTGTTTTTT,CASRLLAPNTGELFF
TRBD1,TRBV7-8,.,TRBJ2-7,TGTGCCAGCAGCAACCCGGACAGGGGCTTGTTTGAGCAGTACTTC,CASSNPDRGLFEQYF
.,TRBV18,.,TRBJ1-5,TGTGCCAGCTCACCCGAACTCGGTCAGCCCCAGCATTTT,CASSPELGQPQHF
.,TRBV13,.,TRBJ2-1,TGTGCCAGCAGCAAAACGGTTGCCTACAATGAGCAGTTCTTC,CASSKTVAYNEQFF